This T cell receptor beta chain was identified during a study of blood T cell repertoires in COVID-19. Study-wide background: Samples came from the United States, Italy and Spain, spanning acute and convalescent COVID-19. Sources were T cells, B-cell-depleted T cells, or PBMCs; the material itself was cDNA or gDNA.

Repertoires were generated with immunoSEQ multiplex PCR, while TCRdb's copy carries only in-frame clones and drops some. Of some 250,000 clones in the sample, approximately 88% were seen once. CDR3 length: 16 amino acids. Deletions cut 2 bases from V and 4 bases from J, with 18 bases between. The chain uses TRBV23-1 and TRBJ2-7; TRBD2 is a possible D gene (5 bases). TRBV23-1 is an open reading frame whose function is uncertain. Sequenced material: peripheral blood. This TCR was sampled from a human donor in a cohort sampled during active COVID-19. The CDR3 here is CASSQTASGGRYEQYF. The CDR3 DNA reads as TGCGCCAGCAGTCAAACGGCCAGCGGAGGCAGGTACGAGCAGTACTTC.